This T cell receptor (beta chain) was identified in a study of PD-L1 blockade in urothelial cancer. Study-level information: Treatment start was followed by blood analysis at 3 weeks (second dose) and again at 6 weeks.

This clone was picked up a small number of times. As for time point: pretreatment peripheral blood. Trimming cost V 3 bases and J 9 bases; bases outside gene matches: 7. Germline CDR1 and CDR2: SGHTA and FQGNSA. The CDR3 has 14 amino acids. PCRs were each spiked with synthetic TCR analog templates. TCRdb's copy holds only in-frame clones and misses some; the assay was immunoSEQ multiplex PCR. The table records tens of thousands of clones, roughly four fifths of them present only once. The clonotype originates from a man in his 60s with urothelial cancer. V gene TRBV7-2 combines with J gene TRBJ2-1, with 8 bases matching TRBD2. The specimen comprised PBMCs, sampled around atezolizumab (anti-PD-L1) treatment. The CDR3 nucleotides are TGTGCCAGCAGCTTGGGACTAGGATCACTTGAGCAGTTCTTC. Protein sequence: CASSLGLGSLEQFF.